A selection of T cell receptor beta chains follows, all from one sample in a study of T cell changes during pregnancy in multiple sclerosis. Profiled with immunoSEQ multiplex PCR; TCRdb holds only in-frame clones, not every one. The sample shows roughly 40,000 clones, 94% of them seen only once. The source material was CD4+ T cells from peripheral blood mononuclear cells, sampled after pregnancy. The receptors were gathered from a female donor with multiple sclerosis, enrolled in a pregnancy study. The CDR3 runs from the conserved cysteine through the conserved F or W. Fields, in order: D gene, J gene, clone size, V gene, CDR3 protein, CDR3 DNA. A D gene is named only where the DNA matches it firmly. Part of the rows lack a size; the others show once, few, many or a class for expanded clones.

d_gene: NA
j_gene: TRBJ2-5
abundance: NA
v_gene: TRBV2
CDR3aa: CASSEQTLNRETQYF
CDR3nt: TGTGCCAGCAGTGAACAAACATTAAATCGAGAGACCCAGTACTTC

d_gene: NA
j_gene: TRBJ1-2
abundance: NA
v_gene: TRBV5-1
CDR3aa: CASSLEAAYGYTF
CDR3nt: TGCGCCAGCAGCTTGGAGGCGGCCTATGGCTACACCTTC

d_gene: TRBD2
j_gene: TRBJ2-7
abundance: NA
v_gene: TRBV6-1
CDR3aa: CASSEAPTSGGAPYF
CDR3nt: TGTGCCAGCAGTGAAGCTCCGACTAGCGGGGGGGCCCCGTACTTC

d_gene: TRBD1
j_gene: TRBJ1-5
abundance: NA
v_gene: TRBV2
CDR3aa: CASSATGQSNQPQHF
CDR3nt: TGTGCCAGCAGTGCGACAGGGCAATCCAATCAGCCCCAGCATTTT

d_gene: NA
j_gene: TRBJ1-4
abundance: few
v_gene: TRBV4-2
CDR3aa: CASSPQGPVWELFF
CDR3nt: TGTGCCAGCAGCCCTCAGGGGCCTGTTTGGGAACTGTTTTTT

d_gene: NA
j_gene: TRBJ2-7
abundance: NA
v_gene: TRBV1
CDR3aa: CTSSFLEQYF
CDR3nt: TGCACCAGCTCCTTTCTCGAGCAGTACTTC

d_gene: NA
j_gene: TRBJ1-3
abundance: once
v_gene: TRBV2
CDR3aa: CASTEDRGNTIYF
CDR3nt: TGTGCCAGCACCGAGGACAGAGGAAACACCATATATTTT

d_gene: NA
j_gene: TRBJ1-1
abundance: NA
v_gene: TRBV5-1
CDR3aa: CASSPHPGYTEAFF
CDR3nt: TGCGCCAGCAGCCCACACCCAGGGTATACTGAAGCTTTCTTT

d_gene: TRBD1
j_gene: TRBJ2-7
abundance: NA
v_gene: TRBV5-1
CDR3aa: CASSSGQGRSYEQYF
CDR3nt: TGCGCCAGCAGCTCAGGACAGGGAAGGTCCTACGAGCAGTACTTC

d_gene: NA
j_gene: TRBJ1-1
abundance: NA
v_gene: TRBV20-1
CDR3aa: CSSTDNTEAFF
CDR3nt: TGCAGTTCGACAGATAACACTGAAGCTTTCTTT

d_gene: TRBD1
j_gene: TRBJ1-2
abundance: NA
v_gene: TRBV19
CDR3aa: CASSYGQGAGYYGYTF
CDR3nt: TGTGCCAGTAGTTACGGACAGGGAGCAGGGTACTATGGCTACACCTTC

d_gene: NA
j_gene: TRBJ1-6
abundance: NA
v_gene: TRBV15
CDR3aa: CATSRDIGGSPLHF
CDR3nt: TGTGCCACCAGCAGAGATATAGGGGGTTCACCCCTCCACTTT

d_gene: NA
j_gene: TRBJ1-2
abundance: NA
v_gene: TRBV6-5
CDR3aa: CASTPGTSYTF
CDR3nt: TGTGCCAGCACCCCAGGGACTAGCTACACCTTC

d_gene: NA
j_gene: TRBJ1-2
abundance: NA
v_gene: TRBV9
CDR3aa: CASSPAGGYTF
CDR3nt: TGTGCCAGCAGTCCCGCCGGGGGCTACACCTTC

d_gene: TRBD1
j_gene: TRBJ1-1
abundance: NA
v_gene: TRBV10-1
CDR3aa: CASSESTGVGWLGAFF
CDR3nt: TGCGCCAGCAGTGAGTCGACAGGGGTCGGTTGGTTGGGAGCTTTCTTT

d_gene: TRBD1
j_gene: TRBJ1-1
abundance: NA
v_gene: TRBV4-2
CDR3aa: CASSRNTGVTNTEAFF
CDR3nt: TGTGCCAGCAGCCGAAACACAGGGGTCACTAACACTGAAGCTTTCTTT

d_gene: TRBD1
j_gene: TRBJ2-4
abundance: NA
v_gene: TRBV19
CDR3aa: CASSHRTGKNIQYF
CDR3nt: TGTGCCAGTTCACACCGGACAGGGAAAAACATTCAGTACTTC

d_gene: TRBD2
j_gene: TRBJ2-3
abundance: NA
v_gene: TRBV5-1
CDR3aa: CASRPLAGDTDTQYF
CDR3nt: TGCGCCAGCAGGCCGCTAGCGGGGGACACAGATACGCAGTATTTT

d_gene: NA
j_gene: TRBJ2-2
abundance: NA
v_gene: TRBV9
CDR3aa: CASSVSRGTGELFF
CDR3nt: TGTGCCAGCAGCGTAAGTCGGGGCACCGGGGAGCTGTTTTTT

d_gene: NA
j_gene: TRBJ2-1
abundance: NA
v_gene: TRBV5-5
CDR3aa: CASSLAVGAGEQFF
CDR3nt: TGTGCCAGCAGCTTGGCCGTTGGGGCCGGTGAGCAGTTCTTC

d_gene: NA
j_gene: TRBJ2-7
abundance: NA
v_gene: TRBV2
CDR3aa: CASTVTGTSYEQYF
CDR3nt: TGTGCCAGCACTGTGACAGGAACATCCTACGAGCAGTACTTC

d_gene: TRBD1
j_gene: TRBJ2-2
abundance: NA
v_gene: TRBV5-1
CDR3aa: CASSKKQTGAGGELFF
CDR3nt: TGCGCCAGCAGCAAAAAACAAACAGGGGCTGGCGGGGAGCTGTTTTTT

d_gene: NA
j_gene: TRBJ2-5
abundance: NA
v_gene: TRBV30
CDR3aa: CAWSVLETQYF
CDR3nt: TGTGCCTGGAGTGTACTGGAGACCCAGTACTTC

d_gene: TRBD1
j_gene: TRBJ1-3
abundance: NA
v_gene: TRBV19
CDR3aa: CASRRQGLSGNTIYF
CDR3nt: TGTGCCAGTAGGAGACAGGGGTTGTCCGGAAACACCATATATTTT

d_gene: NA
j_gene: TRBJ2-5
abundance: NA
v_gene: TRBV5-8
CDR3aa: CASSLAIQSKSSGTQYF
CDR3nt: TGTGCCAGCAGCTTGGCCATACAGTCGAAATCATCTGGGACCCAGTACTTC